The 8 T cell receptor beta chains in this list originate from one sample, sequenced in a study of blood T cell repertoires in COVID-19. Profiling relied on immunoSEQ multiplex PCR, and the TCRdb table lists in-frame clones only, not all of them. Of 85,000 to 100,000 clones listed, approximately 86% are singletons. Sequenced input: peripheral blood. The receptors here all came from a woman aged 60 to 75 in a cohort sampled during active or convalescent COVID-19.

CDR3: CASSFPPPRQRKSYNEQFF. CDR3 nucleotide sequence: TGTGCCAGCAGTTTCCCCCCGCCCCGACAGAGGAAGTCCTACAATGAGCAGTTCTTC. The V call is TRBV7-9, the J call TRBJ2-1; a possible D gene is TRBD1 (5 bases). The germline V gene has CDR1 SEHNR and CDR2 FQNEAQ (reference sequence). The ends were cut back, 6 bases at V and 1 base at J, with 25 bases in the middle. The CDR3 contains 19 residues.

For the CDR3, the DNA is TGTGCCAGCAGCACTACAGGGGCGGACACCGGGGAGCTGTTTTTT. Its protein product is CASSTTGADTGELFF. This chain connects TRBV7-9 to TRBJ2-2; 7 bases match TRBD1. Germline V CDR1 and CDR2: SEHNR, FQNEAQ (reference sequence). The trim removed 5 bases at V and 3 bases at J, leaving 6 bases unmatched. The CDR3 is 15 amino acids.

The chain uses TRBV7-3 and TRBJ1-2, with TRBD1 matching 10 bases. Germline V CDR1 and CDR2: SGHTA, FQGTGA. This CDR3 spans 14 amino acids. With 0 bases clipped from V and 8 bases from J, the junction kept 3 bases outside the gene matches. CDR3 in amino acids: CASSLTGTGEGYTF. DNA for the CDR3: TGTGCCAGCAGCTTAACCGGGACAGGGGAAGGCTACACCTTC.

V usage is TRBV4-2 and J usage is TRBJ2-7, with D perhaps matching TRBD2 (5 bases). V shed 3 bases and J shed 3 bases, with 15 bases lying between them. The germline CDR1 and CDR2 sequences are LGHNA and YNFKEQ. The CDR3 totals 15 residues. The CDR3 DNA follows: TGTGCCAGCAGCCAGGCCCGAGGGCCTGGCTACGAGCAGTACTTC. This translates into CASSQARGPGYEQYF.

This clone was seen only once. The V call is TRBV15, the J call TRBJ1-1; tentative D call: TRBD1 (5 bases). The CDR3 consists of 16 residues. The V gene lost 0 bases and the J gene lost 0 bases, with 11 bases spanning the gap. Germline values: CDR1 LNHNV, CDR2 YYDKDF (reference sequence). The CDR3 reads CATSRDKGRVNTEAFF. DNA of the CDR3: TGTGCCACCAGCAGAGATAAGGGGCGCGTGAACACTGAAGCTTTCTTT.

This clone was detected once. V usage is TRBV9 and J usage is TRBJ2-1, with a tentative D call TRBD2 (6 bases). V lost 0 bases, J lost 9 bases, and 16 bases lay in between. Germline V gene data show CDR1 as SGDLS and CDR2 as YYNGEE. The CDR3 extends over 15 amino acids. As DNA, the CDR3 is TGTGCCAGCAGCGTAGGCGGGGACTCTACTCTTGAGCAGTTCTTC. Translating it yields CASSVGGDSTLEQFF. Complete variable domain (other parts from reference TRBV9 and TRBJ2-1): DSGVTQTPKHLITATGQRVTLRCSPRSGDLSVYWYQQSLDQGLQFLIQYYNGEERAKGNILERFSAQQFPDLHSELNLSSLELGDSALYFCASSVGGDSTLEQFFGPGTRLTVL.

CDR3 loop: CASNGGGNTIYF. The CDR3 bases are TGTGCCAGCAACGGAGGTGGAAACACCATATATTTT. The chain is built from TRBV2 and TRBJ1-3; D call uncertain. V was clipped by 7 bases and J by 3 bases, with 7 bases between them. There are 12 residues in the CDR3. In germline, CDR1 is SNHLY, CDR2 FYNNEI.

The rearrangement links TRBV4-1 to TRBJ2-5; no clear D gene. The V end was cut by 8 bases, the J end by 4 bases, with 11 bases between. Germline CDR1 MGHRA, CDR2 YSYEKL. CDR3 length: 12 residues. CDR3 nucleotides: TGCGCCAGCCGAGGAGTTGGAGAGACCCAGTACTTC. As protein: CASRGVGETQYF.